One and the same sample provided the 6 T cell receptor beta chains below, sequenced in a study of control samples from healthy donors and cancer patients. TCRdb's table, derived via immunoSEQ multiplex PCR, lists solely in-frame clones and lacks some. The data show approximately 94,000 clones, with about 88% seen just once and approximately 38% held by the top ten. Sequenced: PBMCs. The receptors were gathered from a man in his 70s with lung cancer.

The chain carries TRBV14 and TRBJ2-1; TRBD2 aligns across 13 bases. Trimming removed 5 bases from V and 8 bases from J; junction bases left unmatched: 6. The CDR3 length is 15 residues. Germline-derived CDR1 and CDR2 are SGHDN and FVKESK. DNA of the CDR3: TGTGCCAGCAGCGAGACTAGCGGGGGGACGTATGAGCAGTTCTTC. Its translation is CASSETSGGTYEQFF.

J is TRBJ2-1 and V is TRBV19; the D is unclear. This CDR3 has 13 residues. Germline CDR1 LNHDA, CDR2 SQIVND (reference sequence). Trimming shortened V by 3 bases and J by 6 bases, and 9 bases separated the two germline ends. DNA for the CDR3: TGTGCCAGTAGTATGGGGATCCTCAATGAGCAGTTCTTC. Its translation is CASSMGILNEQFF.

The rearrangement links TRBV4-1 to TRBJ2-7; TRBD1 aligns across 7 bases. Germline values: CDR1 MGHRA, CDR2 YSYEKL. With 1 base clipped from V and 4 bases from J, the junction kept 10 bases outside the gene matches. The CDR3 spans 16 residues. CDR3 nucleotide sequence: TGCGCCAGCAGCCAAGTACCGAAAGGGGGCAGGTACGAGCAGTACTTC. It codes for CASSQVPKGGRYEQYF.

CDR3 bases: TGTGCCAGCAGCCCGAAGGGCGGGGGGGCCAATGAGCAGTTCTTC. Translated: CASSPKGGGANEQFF. J is TRBJ2-1 and V is TRBV5-4; 9 bases are a match to TRBD2. Unmatched junction bases numbered 8, after V lost 4 bases and J lost 6 bases. The CDR3 covers 15 residues. The germline gives CDR1 SGHNT, CDR2 YYREEE (reference sequence).

The chain recombines TRBV25-1 with TRBJ2-1, with D possibly being TRBD2 (5 bases). Trimming shortened V by 9 bases and J by 4 bases, and 13 bases separated the two germline ends. Germline loops: CDR1 MGHDK, CDR2 SYGVNS. The CDR3 extends over 13 amino acids. CDR3 sequence reads: CASGLDVYNEQFF. The CDR3, as DNA: TGTGCCAGTGGACTGGACGTATACAATGAGCAGTTCTTC.

The chain carries TRBV4-1 and TRBJ1-4, with 7 bases that match TRBD1. V shed 0 bases, J shed 6 bases, and the junction held 10 bases outside the gene matches. Germline values: CDR1 MGHRA, CDR2 YSYEKL. The CDR3 is 17 residues long. CDR3 DNA: TGCGCCAGCAGCCAAGAGTATATCGAGGGGGCCGATGAAAAACTGTTTTTT. It specifies CASSQEYIEGADEKLFF.